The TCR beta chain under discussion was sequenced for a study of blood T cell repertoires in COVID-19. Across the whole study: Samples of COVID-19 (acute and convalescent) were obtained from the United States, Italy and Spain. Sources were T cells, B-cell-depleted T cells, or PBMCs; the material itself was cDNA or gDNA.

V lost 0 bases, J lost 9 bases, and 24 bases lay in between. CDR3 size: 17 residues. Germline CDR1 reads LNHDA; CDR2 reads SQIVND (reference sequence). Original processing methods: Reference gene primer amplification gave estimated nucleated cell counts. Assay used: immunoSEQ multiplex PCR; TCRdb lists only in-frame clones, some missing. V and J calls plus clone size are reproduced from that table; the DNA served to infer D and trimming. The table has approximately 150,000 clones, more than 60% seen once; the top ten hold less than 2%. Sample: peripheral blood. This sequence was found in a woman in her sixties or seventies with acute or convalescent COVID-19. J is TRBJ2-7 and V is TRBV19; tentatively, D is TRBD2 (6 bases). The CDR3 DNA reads TGTGCCAGTAGTATAGATAGAGGTAATAGCGGTCCCCCACGGCAGTACTTC. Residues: CASSIDRGNSGPPRQYF.